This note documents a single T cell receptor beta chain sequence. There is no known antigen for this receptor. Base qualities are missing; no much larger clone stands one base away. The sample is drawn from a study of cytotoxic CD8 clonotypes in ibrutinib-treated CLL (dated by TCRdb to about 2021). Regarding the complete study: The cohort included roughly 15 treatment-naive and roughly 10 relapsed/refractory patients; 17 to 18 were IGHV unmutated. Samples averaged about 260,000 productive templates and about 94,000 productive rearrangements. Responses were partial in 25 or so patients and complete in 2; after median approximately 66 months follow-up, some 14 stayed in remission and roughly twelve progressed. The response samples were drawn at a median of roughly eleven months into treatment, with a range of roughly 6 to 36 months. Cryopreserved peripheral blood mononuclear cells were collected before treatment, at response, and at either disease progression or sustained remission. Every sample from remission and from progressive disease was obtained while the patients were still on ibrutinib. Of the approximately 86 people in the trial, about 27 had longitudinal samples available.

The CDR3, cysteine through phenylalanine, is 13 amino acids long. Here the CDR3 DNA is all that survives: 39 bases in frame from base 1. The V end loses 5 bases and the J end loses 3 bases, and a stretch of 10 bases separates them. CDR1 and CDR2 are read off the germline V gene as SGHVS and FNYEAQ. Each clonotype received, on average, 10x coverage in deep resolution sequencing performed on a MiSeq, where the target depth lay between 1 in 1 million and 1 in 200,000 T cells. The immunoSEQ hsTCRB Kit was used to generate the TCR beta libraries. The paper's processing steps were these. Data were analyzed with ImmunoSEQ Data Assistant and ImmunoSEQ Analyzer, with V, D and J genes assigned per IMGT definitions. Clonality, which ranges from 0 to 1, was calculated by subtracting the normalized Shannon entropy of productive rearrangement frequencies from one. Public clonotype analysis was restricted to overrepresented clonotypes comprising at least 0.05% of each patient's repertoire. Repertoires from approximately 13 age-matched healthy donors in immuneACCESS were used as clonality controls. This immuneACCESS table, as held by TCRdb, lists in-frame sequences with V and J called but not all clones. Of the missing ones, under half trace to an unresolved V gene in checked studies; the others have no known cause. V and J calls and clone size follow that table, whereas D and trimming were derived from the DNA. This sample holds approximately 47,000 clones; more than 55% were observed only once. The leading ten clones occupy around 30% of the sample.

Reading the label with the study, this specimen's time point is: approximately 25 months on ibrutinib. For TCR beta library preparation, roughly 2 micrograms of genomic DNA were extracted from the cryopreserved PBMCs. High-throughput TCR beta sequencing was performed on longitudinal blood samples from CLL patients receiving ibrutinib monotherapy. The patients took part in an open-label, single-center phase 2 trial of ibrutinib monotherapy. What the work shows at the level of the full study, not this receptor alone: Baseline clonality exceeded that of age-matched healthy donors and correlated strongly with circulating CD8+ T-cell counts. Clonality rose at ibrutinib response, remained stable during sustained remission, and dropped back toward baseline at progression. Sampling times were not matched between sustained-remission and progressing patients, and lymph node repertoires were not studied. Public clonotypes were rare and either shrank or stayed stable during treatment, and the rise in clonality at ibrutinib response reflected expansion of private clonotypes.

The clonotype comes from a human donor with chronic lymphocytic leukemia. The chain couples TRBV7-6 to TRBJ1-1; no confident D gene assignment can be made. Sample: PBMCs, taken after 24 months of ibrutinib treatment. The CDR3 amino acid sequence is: CASSQNEDTEAFF. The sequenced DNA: TGTGCCAGCAGCCAAAATGAGGACACTGAAGCTTTCTTT.